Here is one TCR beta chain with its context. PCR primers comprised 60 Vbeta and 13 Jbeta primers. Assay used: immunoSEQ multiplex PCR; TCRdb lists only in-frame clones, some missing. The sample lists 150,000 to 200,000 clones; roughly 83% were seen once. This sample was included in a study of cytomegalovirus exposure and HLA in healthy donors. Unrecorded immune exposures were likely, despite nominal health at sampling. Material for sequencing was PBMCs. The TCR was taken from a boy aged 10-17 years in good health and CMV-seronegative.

The CDR3, as DNA: TGTGCCAGCAGCCAATGGGCGAACACTGAAGCTTTCTTT. This sequence encodes CASSQWANTEAFF. This rearrangement joins TRBV14 to TRBJ1-1, with D unclear. Trimming cost V 2 bases and J 1 base, with 5 bases left between them. Germline CDR1 SGHDN, CDR2 FVKESK. CDR3 size: 13 residues.